These 26 T cell receptor beta chains were sequenced from one sample in a study of shared clonotypes between healthy human individuals. Naivety among CD8 cells was defined by CD45RO negativity and positive CCR7 selection, thereby excluding terminally differentiated effector memory CD45RA+ cells. The method was immunoSEQ multiplex PCR; TCRdb's version includes in-frame clones alone and lacks a portion of them. The sample includes about 2.2 million clones, 85% to 95% of them seen just once. The sequencing input was naive CD8+ T cells from PBMCs. These receptor sequences come from a man between 18 and 35 years old in good health. Some clones in this sample may be carry-over from other donors' samples.

V is TRBV7-9 and J is TRBJ2-3, with D hard to call. CDR1 and CDR2 from the germline V gene are SEHNR and FQNEAQ (reference sequence). V lost 5 bases, J lost 2 bases, and 5 bases lay in between. This CDR3 spans 12 amino acids. The DNA for the CDR3 is TGTGCCAGCAGCACCCTCACAGATACGCAGTATTTT. Translating gives CASSTLTDTQYF. The full variable domain, its missing parts supplied by reference TRBV7-9 and TRBJ2-3, is DTGVSQNPRHKITKRGQNVTFRCDPISEHNRLYWYRQTLGQGPEFLTYFQNEAQLEKSRLLSDRFSAERPKGSFSTLEIQRTEQGDSAMYLCASSTLTDTQYFGPGTRLTVL.

The chain has TRBV27 and TRBJ2-1; unclear D gene. V was clipped by 4 bases and J by 7 bases, with 14 bases between them. CDR3 length: 14 residues. In germline, CDR1 is MNHEY, CDR2 SMNVEV (reference sequence). The CDR3 loop is CASSSHLMRNEQFF. The DNA for the CDR3 is TGTGCCAGCAGTTCCCATCTGATGAGGAATGAGCAGTTCTTC.

The rearrangement joins TRBV11-2 to TRBJ1-1, with 8 bases that match TRBD1. J was trimmed by 7 bases and V by 4 bases; bases with no gene match: 8. Germline V lookup: CDR1 SGHAT, CDR2 FQNNGV. The length of the CDR3 is 14 residues. The CDR3: CASSSNQGAGEAFF. The CDR3 coding sequence is TGTGCCAGCAGCTCAAACCAGGGGGCGGGTGAAGCTTTCTTT. Full variable domain (rest looked up from reference TRBV11-2 and TRBJ1-1): EAGVAQSPRYKIIEKRQSVAFWCNPISGHATLYWYQQILGQGPKLLIQFQNNGVVDDSQLPKDRFSAERLKGVDSTLKIQPAKLEDSAVYLCASSSNQGAGEAFFGQGTRLTVV.

V and J are TRBV4-2 and TRBJ2-7; the D gene is possibly TRBD2 (6 bases). Germline CDR1 LGHNA, CDR2 YNFKEQ. The CDR3 extends over 11 amino acids. The V gene lost 3 bases and the J gene lost 6 bases, with 6 bases spanning the gap. The CDR3 sequence is CASSHGSEQYF. The CDR3 DNA sequence: TGTGCCAGCAGCCACGGGAGCGAGCAGTACTTC.

The chain links TRBV4-1 to TRBJ2-3; 14 bases are a match to TRBD2. CDR3 length: 17 residues. Per the germline V gene, CDR1 is MGHRA and CDR2 is YSYEKL. Germline trimming cut 3 bases from V and 3 bases from J; bases unmatched to any gene: 5. CDR3: CASSQTSGRAQTDTQYF. CDR3 bases: TGCGCCAGCAGCCAGACTAGCGGGAGGGCCCAAACAGATACGCAGTATTTT.

The V gene is TRBV2, the J gene TRBJ1-2; the match to TRBD1 covers 12 bases. The CDR3 has 15 amino acids. V gave up 4 bases and J gave up 8 bases; unmatched junction bases: 8. Germline CDR1 and CDR2: SNHLY and FYNNEI. The CDR3, as DNA: TGTGCCAGCAGTGGTACGGGACAGGGGGCGCGGGGCTACACCTTC. Translated, it gives CASSGTGQGARGYTF.

The chain couples TRBV6-5 to TRBJ2-2; the D is unclear. There are 16 residues in the CDR3. V was cut by 4 bases and J by 0 bases, with 12 bases left in between. In germline, CDR1 is MNHEY, CDR2 SVGAGI. CDR3 nucleotides: TGTGCCAGCAGTTCCCACCGACCCCCGAACACCGGGGAGCTGTTTTTT. Its protein is CASSSHRPPNTGELFF.

The CDR3 nucleotides are TGCGCCAGCGGAGAGGACAGACATAGCACAGATACGCAGTATTTT. It is translated as CASGEDRHSTDTQYF. The chain couples TRBV5-1 to TRBJ2-3, with D perhaps matching TRBD1 (6 bases). Germline values: CDR1 SGHRS, CDR2 YFSETQ. This CDR3 spans 15 amino acids. V dropped 7 bases and J dropped 0 bases, with 15 bases sitting between them.

This rearrangement joins TRBV9 to TRBJ2-7; D is undetermined. Germline V gene lookup returns CDR1 SGDLS and CDR2 YYNGEE. The V end was cut by 0 bases, the J end by 6 bases, with 10 bases between. The CDR3 totals 13 residues. In DNA, the CDR3 is TGTGCCAGCAGCGTAGGGGCAACGGGCGAGCAGTACTTC. Translation: CASSVGATGEQYF.

About this clone: Other DNA sequences from this sample encode an identical CDR3 as well. The J gene is TRBJ2-3, the V gene TRBV9; possibly TRBD2 for D (6 bases). Trimming removed 0 bases from V and 5 bases from J, with 7 bases in between. Per germline, CDR1 SGDLS and CDR2 YYNGEE. The CDR3 spans 13 residues. The CDR3 loop is CASSVGGGDTQYF. The CDR3 region has the DNA TGTGCCAGCAGCGTAGGGGGAGGAGATACGCAGTATTTT.

V and J are TRBV29-1 and TRBJ2-5, with D unclear. Germline CDR1 reads SQVTM; CDR2 reads ANQGSEA. Trimming left V 7 bases short and J 2 bases short, with 8 bases between. This CDR3 is built from 11 residues. CDR3 bases: TGCAGCGGCCTAGAACAAGAGACCCAGTACTTC. Its translation: CSGLEQETQYF.

The gene calls are TRBV7-2 and TRBJ2-3; D possibly corresponds to TRBD2 (7 bases). Looked up from germline, CDR1 is SGHTA and CDR2 is FQGNSA. Trimming stripped 5 bases from V and 3 bases from J, with 27 bases between. The CDR3 is made up of 19 amino acids. This CDR3 is CASSLQGDLRLAVTDTQYF. In DNA form, the CDR3 reads TGTGCCAGCAGCCTACAGGGAGATTTAAGGCTAGCGGTTACAGATACGCAGTATTTT. Complete variable domain (other parts from reference TRBV7-2 and TRBJ2-3): GAGVSQSPSNKVTEKGKDVELRCDPISGHTALYWYRQSLGQGLEFLIYFQGNSAPDKSGLPSDRFSAERTGGSVSTLTIQRTQQEDSAVYLCASSLQGDLRLAVTDTQYFGPGTRLTVL.

There are a few counts of this clone. Other nucleotide sequences from this sample produce the same CDR3. The chain joins TRBV7-9 to TRBJ1-1; TRBD1 is a possible D gene (5 bases). Germline assignment: CDR1 SEHNR and CDR2 FQNEAQ (reference sequence). This CDR3 spans 11 amino acids. The V end was cut by 5 bases, the J end by 5 bases, with 6 bases between. DNA for the CDR3: TGTGCCAGCAGCGCAGGGACTGAAGCTTTCTTT. It codes for CASSAGTEAFF.

In DNA, the CDR3 is TGTGCCAGCAGTCCCGGGACAGGTGAAGCTTTCTTT. This encodes CASSPGTGEAFF. The chain combines TRBV28 with TRBJ1-1; 8 bases line up with TRBD1. CDR3 length equals 12 residues. Looked up from germline, CDR1 is MDHEN and CDR2 is SYDVKM. With 5 bases clipped from V and 7 bases from J, the junction kept 3 bases outside the gene matches.

Note on this clone: The same CDR3 also results from other DNA sequences found in this sample. V is TRBV15 and J is TRBJ2-7; the D gene is possibly TRBD2 (7 bases). The CDR3 has 15 amino acids. Germline V CDR1 and CDR2: LNHNV, YYDKDF (reference sequence). The ends were cut back, 0 bases at V and 3 bases at J, with 12 bases in the middle. The CDR3 DNA sequence: TGTGCCACCAGCAGAGAGGGGGGGCCCAGCTACGAGCAGTACTTC. Translation: CATSREGGPSYEQYF.

This sequence joins TRBV4-1 and TRBJ1-3; D remains unclear. The germline CDR1 and CDR2 sequences are MGHRA and YSYEKL. Trimming pared 4 bases from V and 0 bases from J, leaving 13 bases between. This CDR3 spans 16 amino acids. This CDR3 is CASSPTTSHSGNTIYF. Here the CDR3 DNA reads TGCGCCAGCAGCCCGACGACCAGCCACTCTGGAAACACCATATATTTT.

V gene TRBV6-5 combines with J gene TRBJ2-1, with 8 bases identical to TRBD1. Germline V gene data show CDR1 as MNHEY and CDR2 as SVGAGI. Trimming removed 6 bases from V and 10 bases from J; junction bases left unmatched: 8. This CDR3 region has 13 residues. CDR3 residues: CASRAGTGGEQFF. DNA of the CDR3: TGTGCCAGCAGGGCGGGGACAGGCGGGGAGCAGTTCTTC.

The J gene is TRBJ2-1, the V gene TRBV7-7; D uncertain. Germline lookup yields CDR1 SSHAT and CDR2 FNYEAQ (reference sequence). The CDR3 loop spans 15 amino acids. Trimming took 5 bases from V and 0 from J, leaving 11 bases between them. CDR3 nucleotides: TGTGCCAGCAGCCCCTTCGCACACTCCTACAATGAGCAGTTCTTC. This gives the protein CASSPFAHSYNEQFF.

The V and J genes are TRBV7-8 and TRBJ2-5; 8 positions match TRBD1. Trimming cost V 5 bases and J 1 base; bases outside gene matches: 3. Germline CDR1 and CDR2: SGHVS and FQNEAQ. The CDR3 sequence is 14 residues long. CDR3 amino acids: CASSADRGQETQYF. For the CDR3, the DNA is TGTGCCAGCAGCGCTGACAGGGGCCAAGAGACCCAGTACTTC.

This chain uses TRBV9 with TRBJ2-3, with 10 bases that match TRBD2. The J segment lost 5 bases and the V segment lost 0 bases, leaving 12 bases of the junction unmatched. The CDR3 runs to 18 residues. Germline V gives CDR1 SGDLS, CDR2 YYNGEE. The CDR3 coding sequence is TGTGCCAGCAGCGTAGTGGGGAGCGGGAGGGCCGGGGAAGATACGCAGTATTTT. Translating it yields CASSVVGSGRAGEDTQYF.

The chain employs TRBV28 and TRBJ1-1; D possibly corresponds to TRBD1 (6 bases). Per the germline V gene, CDR1 is MDHEN and CDR2 is SYDVKM. The germline V and J ends were trimmed by 2 bases and 0 bases, with 10 bases remaining between them. There are 15 residues in the CDR3. CDR3 in DNA: TGTGCCAGCAGTTTAACGGGGGCTATGAACACTGAAGCTTTCTTT. The encoded protein is CASSLTGAMNTEAFF.

V and J are TRBV27 and TRBJ2-2; D perhaps matches TRBD1 (5 bases). The ends were cut back, 4 bases at V and 1 base at J, with 7 bases in the middle. This CDR3 comprises 14 residues. The V gene's germline CDR1 is MNHEY and CDR2 SMNVEV (reference sequence). CDR3 in amino acids: CASSWGGNTGELFF. CDR3 DNA sequence: TGTGCCAGCAGTTGGGGCGGGAACACCGGGGAGCTGTTTTTT.

This chain joins TRBV29-1 and TRBJ1-1, with D possibly matching TRBD1 (5 bases). The CDR3 covers 13 residues. Germline CDR1 reads SQVTM; CDR2 reads ANQGSEA. The germline V and J ends were trimmed by 5 bases and 6 bases, with 16 bases remaining between them. CDR3 sequence: CSVPTGGWSEAFF. The CDR3, as DNA: TGCAGCGTTCCCACAGGAGGGTGGTCTGAAGCTTTCTTT.

V usage is TRBV5-1 and J usage is TRBJ2-2; D is perhaps TRBD1 (6 bases). Germline V lookup: CDR1 SGHRS, CDR2 YFSETQ. Trimming left V 2 bases short and J 7 bases short, with 12 bases between. The CDR3 is 14 residues long. CDR3 protein: CASSFQGLGGELFF. CDR3 DNA sequence: TGCGCCAGCAGCTTTCAGGGGTTAGGCGGGGAGCTGTTTTTT. Full variable domain (rest looked up from reference TRBV5-1 and TRBJ2-2): KAGVTQTPRYLIKTRGQQVTLSCSPISGHRSVSWYQQTPGQGLQFLFEYFSETQRNKGNFPGRFSGRQFSNSRSEMNVSTLELGDSALYLCASSFQGLGGELFFGEGSRLTVL.

In the case of this clone: The same CDR3 also results from other DNA sequences found in this sample. The chain couples TRBV11-2 to TRBJ2-7, with 10 bases fitting TRBD1. The germline V gene has CDR1 SGHAT and CDR2 FQNNGV. The CDR3 totals 15 residues. Trimming took 1 base from V and 3 from J; bases not matched to a gene: 3. CDR3 bases: TGTGCCAGCAGCTTAGGGACAGGGGGGATCTACGAGCAGTACTTC. The encoded protein is CASSLGTGGIYEQYF.

The chain links TRBV9 to TRBJ2-7, with 7 bases aligning to TRBD2. Unmatched junction bases numbered 6, after V lost 0 bases and J lost 3 bases. In germline, CDR1 is SGDLS, CDR2 YYNGEE. The CDR3 runs 15 residues. CDR3 sequence (DNA): TGTGCCAGCAGCGTAGGTGGCGGGAGTTACTACGAGCAGTACTTC. Its protein is CASSVGGGSYYEQYF.